These 25 T cell receptor beta chains were all obtained from the same sample, sequenced in a study of OX40 agonist ivuxolimab in advanced cancers. The repertoire was sequenced with immunoSEQ multiplex PCR; TCRdb's copy has only in-frame clones and lacks some. The repertoire holds approximately 28,000 clones, with roughly nine tenths as singletons. This sample comprised CD4+ or CD8+ T cells sorted from blood, obtained in a trial of the OX40 agonist ivuxolimab. The receptors were sampled from an adult with an advanced solid tumor such as melanoma, head and neck, liver or kidney cancer.

The chain combines TRBV4-1 with TRBJ2-7; D unresolved. The CDR3 is 13 amino acids. In germline, CDR1 is MGHRA, CDR2 YSYEKL. V lost 3 bases and J 0 bases, leaving 6 bases between the germline ends. The CDR3 reads CASSQEYSYEQYF. CDR3 DNA sequence: TGCGCCAGCAGCCAGGAGTACTCCTACGAGCAGTACTTC.

This clone has only one observation. V is TRBV9 and J is TRBJ1-5; unclear D gene. The V gene's germline CDR1 is SGDLS and CDR2 YYNGEE. Trimming removed 0 bases at V and 0 bases at J, with 7 bases between. The CDR3 loop spans 15 amino acids. The CDR3 DNA is TGTGCCAGCAGCGTAGGAAGAGATAGCAATCAGCCCCAGCATTTT. This encodes CASSVGRDSNQPQHF.

The gene calls are TRBV4-3 and TRBJ1-2; D call uncertain. V lost 6 bases and J lost 3, with 5 bases in between. This CDR3 comprises 11 residues. Germline lookup yields CDR1 LGHNA and CDR2 YSLEER. The CDR3 coding sequence is TGCGCCAGCAGGGGAGACTATGGCTACACCTTC. It is translated as CASRGDYGYTF.

V gene TRBV28 combines with J gene TRBJ1-5; D unresolved. Between the trimmed V and J ends, which lost 1 base and 4 bases, there was a span of 11 bases. The length of the CDR3 is 15 residues. CDR1 MDHEN and CDR2 SYDVKM come from the germline V gene. The CDR3 region is CASSLFGTGNQPQHF. CDR3 bases: TGTGCCAGCAGTTTATTCGGTACTGGAAATCAGCCCCAGCATTTT. The complete variable domain, with remaining parts taken from reference TRBV28 and TRBJ1-5, reads DVKVTQSSRYLVKRTGEKVFLECVQDMDHENMFWYRQDPGLGLRLIYFSYDVKMKEKGDIPEGYSVSREKKERFSLILESASTNQTSMYLCASSLFGTGNQPQHFGDGTRLSIL.

The chain uses TRBV15 and TRBJ2-7; a possible D gene is TRBD2 (5 bases). Trimming removed 1 base at V and 4 bases at J, with 14 bases between. This CDR3 is built from 15 residues. Germline CDR1 and CDR2: LNHNV and YYDKDF (reference sequence). The CDR3 region is CATSRAVNGLYEQYF. The CDR3 region has the DNA TGTGCCACCAGCAGAGCTGTTAACGGACTTTACGAGCAGTACTTC.

This chain links TRBV6-1 with TRBJ1-4; D unclear. Trimming cost V 3 bases and J 4 bases, with 9 bases left between them. The CDR3 runs 14 residues. Germline V gene sequence: CDR1 MNHNS, CDR2 SASEGT. The CDR3 is CASSDLTYNEKLFF. The CDR3 coding sequence is TGTGCCAGCAGTGACTTGACATATAATGAAAAACTGTTTTTT.

The V gene is TRBV27, the J gene TRBJ2-7; a possible D gene is TRBD1 (5 bases). This CDR3 is 13 amino acids long. Trimming removed 3 bases at V and 2 bases at J, with 8 bases between. Germline-derived CDR1 and CDR2 are MNHEY and SMNVEV (reference sequence). CDR3 protein: CASSLDNPYEQYF. CDR3 bases: TGTGCCAGCAGTTTGGACAACCCCTACGAGCAGTACTTC.

The rearrangement links TRBV4-3 to TRBJ1-1; possible D gene TRBD1, 5 bases. Germline V gives CDR1 LGHNA, CDR2 YSLEER. Between the trimmed V and J ends, which lost 1 base and 6 bases, there was a span of 12 bases. The CDR3 is 14 residues long. CDR3 loop: CASSQVGEEAEAFF. DNA of the CDR3: TGCGCCAGCAGCCAAGTGGGGGAGGAGGCTGAAGCTTTCTTT.

V gene TRBV19 combines with J gene TRBJ1-1; perhaps TRBD1 as D (6 bases). The V end lost 7 bases, the J end lost 0 bases, and 15 bases lay between the germline ends. Germline V gene sequence: CDR1 LNHDA, CDR2 SQIVND (reference sequence). The CDR3 has 15 residues. For the CDR3, the DNA is TGTGCCAGTACCTTAGGACAGCTCGTGAACACTGAAGCTTTCTTT. This codes for CASTLGQLVNTEAFF.

This clone came up once. The chain links TRBV25-1 to TRBJ2-2, with D maybe TRBD2 (5 bases). There are 15 residues in the CDR3. Between the trimmed V and J ends, which lost 6 bases and 0 bases, there was a span of 11 bases. CDR1 is MGHDK, CDR2 SYGVNS, per germline. CDR3 bases: TGTGCCAGCAGAGAACCCGGGGCGAACACCGGGGAGCTGTTTTTT. The encoded protein is CASREPGANTGELFF.

The V and J genes are TRBV6-4 and TRBJ2-4, with 10 positions matching TRBD1. CDR1 and CDR2 from the germline V gene are MRHNA and SNTAGT. The CDR3 spans 14 residues. With 3 bases clipped from V and 7 bases from J, the junction kept 3 bases outside the gene matches. In nucleotides, the CDR3 is TGTGCCAGCAGTGATCGGACAGGGGGGAACATTCAGTACTTC. This codes for CASSDRTGGNIQYF.

The chain combines TRBV5-6 with TRBJ1-2, with D unresolved. Germline CDR1 SGHDT, CDR2 YYEEEE. This CDR3 comprises 14 residues. V lost 1 base to trimming and J lost 8 bases, with 15 bases between them. DNA for the CDR3: TGTGCCAGCAGCTTGTTAGAGTCCGCCCGGGGCTACACCTTC. Translation gives CASSLLESARGYTF.

V usage is TRBV5-1 and J usage is TRBJ2-4; tentatively, D is TRBD2 (6 bases). Trimming cost V 4 bases and J 0 bases, with 14 bases left between them. The CDR3 covers 16 residues. Germline CDR1 is SGHRS and CDR2 is YFSETQ. The CDR3 protein is CASSLGLFLAKNIQYF. CDR3 sequence (DNA): TGCGCCAGCAGCCTCGGACTATTTCTAGCCAAAAACATTCAGTACTTC.

This clone has just one count. This rearrangement joins TRBV13 to TRBJ1-1; D possibly corresponds to TRBD1 (6 bases). The CDR3 has 17 amino acids. The ends were cut back, 5 bases at V and 1 base at J, with 20 bases in the middle. The germline CDR1 and CDR2 sequences are PRHDT and FYEKMQ (reference sequence). The chain's CDR3 is CASSQNRDTGRNTEAFF. The CDR3 region has the DNA TGTGCCAGCAGCCAAAACCGGGACACGGGCAGGAACACTGAAGCTTTCTTT.

The genes are TRBV11-2 and TRBJ1-1, with D maybe TRBD1 (5 bases). Germline CDR1 reads SGHAT; CDR2 reads FQNNGV. Deletions cut 2 bases from V and 4 bases from J, with 11 bases between. This CDR3 spans 14 amino acids. The chain's CDR3 is CASSLWGQGTEAFF. CDR3 nucleotides: TGTGCCAGCAGCTTATGGGGCCAGGGCACTGAAGCTTTCTTT.

V usage is TRBV27 and J usage is TRBJ2-7; a weak D match, TRBD1 (6 bases). Per the germline V gene, CDR1 is MNHEY and CDR2 is SMNVEV (reference sequence). CDR3 length: 11 amino acids. V was shortened by 5 bases and J by 5 bases, with 7 bases between the two germline ends. The CDR3 sequence is CASSAGDEQYF. The CDR3, as DNA: TGTGCCAGCAGTGCAGGGGACGAGCAGTACTTC.

This clone showed up just once. The V call is TRBV19, the J call TRBJ1-5, with a possible D match to TRBD1 (6 bases). V was cut by 4 bases and J by 4 bases, with 14 bases left in between. CDR3 length equals 15 residues. Per germline, CDR1 LNHDA and CDR2 SQIVND (reference sequence). Here the CDR3 reads CASSRGQGTNQPQHF. The CDR3, as DNA: TGTGCCAGTAGTAGGGGACAAGGAACTAATCAGCCCCAGCATTTT.

The chain has TRBV11-2 and TRBJ2-3, with 10 bases matching TRBD1. V lost 5 bases to trimming and J lost 4 bases; unmatched junction nucleotides: 18. The CDR3 spans 19 residues. From germline, CDR1 is SGHAT and CDR2 FQNNGV. The CDR3 protein is CASSQPTTPGQGSPDTQYF. CDR3 bases: TGTGCCAGCAGCCAACCGACCACTCCGGGACAGGGGAGCCCAGATACGCAGTATTTT.

This sequence joins TRBV30 and TRBJ1-4, with D unresolved. This CDR3 comprises 13 residues. Germline V gene data show CDR1 as GTSNPN and CDR2 as SVGIG (reference sequence). Trimming left V 3 bases short and J 6 bases short, with 11 bases between. This CDR3 reads CAWRIREYEKLFF. CDR3 DNA sequence: TGTGCCTGGAGGATCCGGGAGTATGAAAAACTGTTTTTT. The variable domain in full, with the rest retrieved from reference TRBV30 and TRBJ1-4, is SQTIHQWPATLVQPVGSPLSLECTVEGTSNPNLYWYRQAAGRGLQLLFYSVGIGQISSEVPQNLSASRPQDRQFILSSKKLLLSDSGFYLCAWRIREYEKLFFGSGTQLSVL.

This rearrangement joins TRBV5-1 to TRBJ2-5; the D is unclear. CDR1 is SGHRS and CDR2 is YFSETQ in the germline V gene. The CDR3 length is 14 residues. Trimming took 1 base from V and 1 from J, leaving 8 bases between them. Here the CDR3 reads CASSLRSLQETQYF. The CDR3, as DNA: TGCGCCAGCAGCTTGCGCAGTCTCCAAGAGACCCAGTACTTC.

The chain carries TRBV6-1 and TRBJ2-7, with D possibly called TRBD1 or TRBD2 (5 bases each). Per the germline V gene, CDR1 is MNHNS and CDR2 is SASEGT. CDR3 length: 15 residues. V was shortened by 4 bases and J by 3 bases, with 16 bases between the two germline ends. The CDR3 reads CASSVHGTANYEQYF. DNA of the CDR3: TGTGCCAGCAGTGTTCACGGGACGGCTAACTACGAGCAGTACTTC.

The chain carries TRBV7-9 and TRBJ1-2; tentatively, D is TRBD1 (6 bases). Germline CDR1 SEHNR, CDR2 FQNEAQ (reference sequence). V gave up 5 bases and J gave up 3 bases, with 19 bases separating them. This CDR3 is 16 amino acids long. CDR3 loop: CASSPRTRGVDYGYTF. The CDR3 nucleotides read TGTGCCAGCAGCCCCCGGACTAGGGGGGTCGACTATGGCTACACCTTC.

The V call is TRBV5-4, the J call TRBJ2-2; possible D gene TRBD2, 6 bases. Deletions cut 2 bases from V and 0 bases from J, with 8 bases between. The V gene's germline CDR1 is SGHNT and CDR2 YYREEE (reference sequence). CDR3 length: 15 amino acids. The CDR3 DNA reads TGTGCCAGCAGCTTAGGCGGGACGAACACCGGGGAGCTGTTTTTT. It is translated as CASSLGGTNTGELFF.

V is TRBV7-9 and J is TRBJ1-5; D gene unclear. The CDR3 totals 13 residues. From germline, CDR1 is SEHNR and CDR2 FQNEAQ (reference sequence). V lost 1 base, J lost 3 bases, and 4 bases lay in between. CDR3 DNA: TGTGCCAGCAGCTTAGTCACCAATCAGCCCCAGCATTTT. It specifies CASSLVTNQPQHF.

This chain joins TRBV28 and TRBJ1-3; TRBD1 is a possible D gene (6 bases). Germline CDR1 MDHEN, CDR2 SYDVKM. The CDR3 has 17 residues. The germline V and J ends were trimmed by 6 bases and 0 bases, with 18 bases remaining between them. CDR3 coding DNA: TGTGCCAGCAGACCTTGGACAGAGTTAAGCTCTGGAAACACCATATATTTT. Translated, it gives CASRPWTELSSGNTIYF. Drawing the rest from reference TRBV28 and TRBJ1-3, the complete variable domain is DVKVTQSSRYLVKRTGEKVFLECVQDMDHENMFWYRQDPGLGLRLIYFSYDVKMKEKGDIPEGYSVSREKKERFSLILESASTNQTSMYLCASRPWTELSSGNTIYFGEGSWLTVV.